This TCR beta chain is drawn from a study of T cell responses to AZD1222 COVID-19 vaccine. Overall study results and limits: Along spike, vaccine-associated CD4 TCRs were found throughout, with dominance at 160-218 and 743-854. Donors were mostly white British, more females; clonal diversity possibly underestimated. Close to half of all spike-specific TCRs reportedly target regions of the variants that are unmutated. Spike-specific TCR breadth and depth were elevated following two AZD1222 doses.

Repertoires were generated with immunoSEQ multiplex PCR, while TCRdb's copy carries only in-frame clones and drops some. The profile shows 150,000 or so clones, around 89% of them singletons. Points on this clone: Antigen unknown.

The TCR comes from an adult in good health. Sequencing used peripheral blood, obtained on day 0 of AZD1222 vaccination.

CDR3 sequence: CASSLGGRTNYGYTF. The CDR3, as DNA: TGTGCCAGCAGCTTGGGGGGACGAACTAACTATGGCTACACCTTC. The genes are TRBV28 and TRBJ1-2; TRBD1 is a possible D gene (5 bases). CDR3 length: 15 amino acids. Germline values: CDR1 MDHEN, CDR2 SYDVKM. Trimming stripped 6 bases from V and 0 bases from J, with 14 bases between.